This TCR beta chain was identified during a study of blood T cell repertoires in COVID-19 (TCRdb year 2020). Notes on the research overall: Samples from collaborators originated in the United States, Italy and Spain and spanned both the acute and convalescent phases of COVID-19. The material from the prospective study consisted of cDNA or gDNA derived from T cells, B-cell-depleted T cells, or PBMCs. Deeply sampled blood TCRbeta repertoires from subjects exposed to, actively infected with, or recovered from COVID-19 were included in the dataset. The repertoires were released in a freely available public database meant as a resource for research on the immune response to SARS-CoV-2. Samples were obtained from the ongoing ImmuneRACE study (first 160 participants) and from 950 to 1,500 subjects provided by 6 global collaborators. A de-identified subject ID, COVID-19 status, age in years and sex were almost always included in the sample metadata. Where available, HLA class I and class II types were obtained from metadata supplied by the sample provider rather than from assay-based typing.

The paper as a whole reports these results and caveats: The amount of clinical and demographic metadata varied by source and participant and was provided uncurated.

About this clone: Which antigen it targets is not known. Qualities for individual bases were not recorded, and no much larger clone is one base off.

Reading from cysteine to phenylalanine, the CDR3 counts 14 amino acids. The sequence is cut down to CDR3 DNA, 42 bases in frame from base 1. Deletion took 0 bases off V and 7 bases off J, with a span of 9 bases between the germline ends. CDR1 SGHDN and CDR2 FVKESK are derived from the germline V gene. TCRbeta CDR3 regions were amplified from genomic DNA by means of the immunoSEQ Assay, a bias-controlled multiplex PCR. The authors processed their data as follows. The number of nucleated cells in each sample was estimated from the amplification of reference gene primers within the assay. To quantify the absolute abundance of each unique TCRbeta CDR3 rearrangement, sequence reads were collapsed and filtered. For each sample, productive Simpson clonality was calculated as the square root of Simpson's diversity index over productive rearrangements. TCRdb holds this immuneACCESS table with in-frame rearrangements only. Some clones are missing; in checked studies, unresolved V genes explain under half, and the rest has no known cause. That table supplies the V and J calls and clone size; D and trimming were determined from the DNA. The sample data list 60,000 to 80,000 clones, and around 85% of these were observed just once. The leading ten clones occupy less than 30% of the sample.

The collaborating institutions used their own protocols to collect whole blood in K2EDTA tubes. Collaborator samples were shipped for TCRbeta analysis as frozen whole blood, isolated PBMCs, or DNA extracted from either sample type. The sequence came from a man aged 50 or older with acute or convalescent COVID-19. This sequence uses TRBV14 and TRBJ2-2; the D gene identity is not certain. Source material: peripheral blood. CDR3 reads: CASSQDNSGGELFF. DNA sequence: TGTGCCAGCAGCCAAGATAACTCAGGCGGGGAGCTGTTTTTT.